This TCR beta chain was sequenced during a study of OX40 agonist ivuxolimab in advanced cancers. A note on the overall study: The costimulatory receptor OX40 (CD134) was targeted by ivuxolimab, a fully human IgG2 agonistic monoclonal antibody. The point of sequencing TCRbeta in the periphery was to test whether ivuxolimab changed TCR sequence diversity and drove clonal T-cell expansion. Of the approximately 50 dose-escalation patients, hepatocellular carcinoma was present in about 20, melanoma in approximately 15, renal cell carcinoma in 9 and head and neck cancer in 9. Patients were allowed to have had prior anti-PD-1, anti-PD-L1 or anti-CTLA-4 therapy, and around two fifths of the dose-escalation patients had been treated with checkpoint inhibitors. In the dose-escalation cohort, roughly 80% of patients were male, and the mean age was about 55 years, with a range of roughly 20 to 85. Intravenous ivuxolimab was administered to patients every 2 weeks at six dose levels: 0.01, 0.1, 0.3, 1.5, 3 and 10 mg/kg. The paper describes the monotherapy dose-escalation part (N = 52 patients) of the phase I trial of ivuxolimab. Partial responses occurred in three dose-escalation patients, of whom one had hepatocellular carcinoma and two had cutaneous melanoma.

Here is what the overall study found, with its caveats: At doses of 0.1 to 3.0 mg/kg, clonal expansion of both CD4+ and CD8+ blood T cells was observed from baseline to week 6. Which antigens the clonally expanded peripheral T cells were specific for was not determined. Low levels of normalized T-cell clonal expansion were also seen in some patients who did not respond. In the 0.1-3.0 mg/kg groups, partial responders were among the patients with the lowest normalized peripheral clonal expansion, particularly in CD8+ T cells. After ivuxolimab, expanded clones were on average more numerous among CD8+ T cells than among CD4+ T cells.

The trial excluded patients who had a history of autoimmune disease or were on systemic immunosuppression. Peripheral blood for TCR sequencing was collected from all dose cohorts at baseline, on cycle 4 day 1, and on cycle 7 day 1. Samples were obtained from an open-label, multicenter, first-in-human phase I dose-escalation trial of ivuxolimab. Adults with locally advanced or metastatic head and neck squamous cell, hepatocellular, melanoma or renal cell carcinoma were enrolled in the trial. Before TCR sequencing, CD4+ and CD8+ T cells were separately sorted from peripheral blood. The CDR3 covers 15 residues, taking in both the cysteine and the phenylalanine. Solely the CDR3 DNA is kept, with 45 bases framed from the first base. V trim: 2 bases; J trim: 2 bases; unmatched bases: 5. Reading the germline V gene gives CDR1 MGHRA and CDR2 YSYEKL. To sequence the TCRbeta CDR3 region, genomic DNA was isolated from the sorted cells. The immunoSEQ Assay was used for sequencing of TCRbeta CDR3 regions. This immuneACCESS table, as held by TCRdb, lists in-frame sequences with V and J called but not all clones. Of the missing ones, under half trace to an unresolved V gene in checked studies; the others have no known cause. Recorded for this sample are just under 35,000 clones; about nine tenths of them occurred a single time. Around 30% of the sample is in the top ten clones.

Comments on this clone: Its antigen has not been determined. One base away there is no much larger clone; base qualities are not given.

This receptor was obtained from an adult with an advanced solid tumor such as melanoma, head and neck, liver or kidney cancer. The chain is made from TRBV4-1 and TRBJ2-7, and 8 junction bases match TRBD2. Sequencing was performed on CD4+ or CD8+ T cells sorted from blood, taken in a trial of the OX40 agonist ivuxolimab. This receptor carries the CDR3 CASSQIKGLAYEQYF. The nucleotide sequence reads as follows: TGCGCCAGCAGCCAAATAAAGGGACTAGCCTACGAGCAGTACTTC.